This is a list of T cell receptor beta chains from one sample in a study of graft-versus-host responses after intestinal transplantation. Sequencing was performed with immunoSEQ multiplex PCR; in TCRdb, only in-frame clones are kept and a portion is missing. Here the sample spans approximately 100,000 clones, approximately 85% being singletons. The sample consisted of PBMCs, taken 255 days after intestinal transplant. All receptors come from a human patient who received an intestinal transplant, so some T cells may come from the graft donor. CDR3s include the opening cysteine and the closing phenylalanine or tryptophan.

TRBV6-4,CASSELAGGNNEQFF
TRBV7-8,CASSFVGERDQETQYF
TRBV29-1,CSVNPAPTQYF
TRBV28,CASHGTQTYNEQFF
TRBV30,CAWKPEFNYGYTF
TRBV10-3,CAIGSGAGDSPLHF
TRBV19,CASSTGEGSEQYF
TRBV10-3,CAISERGGYTF
TRBV18,CASSPATATEAFF
TRBV27,CASSLEGEKLFF
TRBV9,CASSVEPRGTDTQYF
TRBV5-1,CASSLGIQDEQYF
TRBV29-1,CSVGDREGSLAFF
TRBV6-1,CASSDGSPPRTKYF
TRBV5-3,CARSLEGGPYSNQPQHF
TRBV2,CASTAPDTYEQYF
TRBV30,CAWSPGRPYGYTF
TRBV6-5,CASSSGTGSSYEQYF
TRBV19,CASSATGPGAKNIQYF
TRBV28,CASSSTGQGSHQPQHF
TRBV2,CASNGRSNTGELFF
TRBV4-2,CASSQRKIGSQSSEAFF
TRBV15,CATSRDFGIGLAGGTYNEQFF
TRBV28,CASSLWGGAGANVLTF
TRBV4-2,CASSQDPGGDYGYTF
TRBV14,CASSQDTLGYTF
TRBV6-1,CASSLGQGQETQYF
TRBV5-6,CASSLAGGSGADTQYF
TRBV29-1,CSGGQGPSYEQYF
TRBV28,CASSSSPYYGYTF
TRBV2,CASRGSRGSTDTQYF
TRBV19,CASSTRRPPNTEAFF
TRBV28,CASSGGGQRSEKLFF
TRBV13,CASSLRGGPGELFF
TRBV4-1,CASSPPGSGNTIYF
TRBV7-6,CASSLEAPANYGYTF
TRBV5-1,CASSFMDPSYEQYF
TRBV6-5,CASSYRGPTDTQYF
TRBV21-1,CASRGPILHHSDNEQFF
TRBV2,CASRQPGEALGEQYF
TRBV4-1,CASSQVPGRRYEQYF
TRBV4-2,CASSQDSPLAVNPTDTQYF
TRBV19,CASSRGQGGELFF
TRBV14,CASRGETYNSPLHF
TRBV5-5,CASSPGGAEAFF
TRBV28,CASSALLYNSPLHF
TRBV7-2,CASSPPSGTGEQYF
TRBV6-5,CASSSRWGRRHEQYF
TRBV28,CASSLLGRTVTDTQYF
TRBV5-5,CASSLRTGWDNEQFF
TRBV28,CASSSKTKEPTSGYNEQFF
TRBV5-1,CASSAGTAGDTQYF
TRBV5-5,CASSLAGSETQHF